This T cell receptor beta chain comes out of a study of T cells in Graves' hyperthyroidism and ophthalmopathy. Regarding this clonotype: What it binds is unknown.

RNA transcripts were the template for amplifying TCR beta CDR3 regions. A first-round RT-PCR of the TCR CDR3 used the HTBI primer set. TCRdb re-derived calls from the multiplex PCR reads in MiXCR, one entry per CDR3 protein. The sample contains 540,000 or so distinct CDR3 sequences, 15% to 18% of which appear only once. There are 14 residues in the CDR3. V lost 8 bases, J lost 4 bases, and 15 bases lay in between. Germline lookup yields CDR1 ENHRY and CDR2 SYGVKD. Study conclusions and caveats: Most thyroid clonotypes expanded above 0.001 were also detected in blood.

The study defined stable Graves' hyperthyroidism as no ophthalmopathy progression within 18 months. Clinicians diagnosed patients from clinical symptoms, serum thyroxine and TRAb, thyroid ultrasound and orbital computed tomography. The rearrangement uses TRBV10-3 and TRBJ1-3, with D possibly matching TRBD1 (5 bases). The receptor's source is a woman in her twenties or thirties with Graves' hyperthyroidism. The source material was blood. The CDR3 nucleotides read TGTGCCATCCAGGGAGACATCGCCGGAAACACCATATATTTT. The encoded protein is CAIQGDIAGNTIYF.